This T cell receptor (beta chain) was retrieved from a study of blood T cell repertoires in COVID-19. Study-level background: Both acute and convalescent COVID-19 samples were obtained from the United States, Italy and Spain. The cDNA or gDNA used as material had been derived from T cells, B-cell-depleted T cells, or PBMCs.

The CDR3 consists of 18 residues. Enrolled during active infection, Seattle patients were then followed longitudinally. Sequenced by immunoSEQ multiplex PCR; TCRdb stores in-frame clones only, minus some. Counted here are about 230,000 clones, 80% to 90% occurring once; the ten biggest clones make up more than 9%. The sequenced material came from peripheral blood. The receptor comes from a man between 45 and 60 years old with COVID-19, enrolled during active disease. This chain connects TRBV21-1 to TRBJ1-5. TRBV21-1 is given as a pseudogene. CDR3 DNA: TGTGCCAGCAGCAAAGCGCCTACGGGGGGAGTTAACAATCAGCCCCAGCATTTT. Protein sequence: CASSKAPTGGVNNQPQHF.